The 3 T cell receptor beta chains given below trace back to one sample, sequenced in a study of human T cells and chemical hapten exposure. MiXCR, applied by TCRdb to the RACE reads, yields one record per CDR3 protein. The repertoire holds approximately 74,000 distinct CDR3 sequences, approximately 32% seen once, with 7.5% to 10% in the top ten. Time point specified: patch test 1, 2 weeks after DPC sensitization. Treatment reported: therapeutic diphenylcyclopropenone sensitization with weekly scalp DPC. Sample: whole blood, taken in connection with sensitization to the hapten diphenylcyclopropenone (DPC). The receptors come from a man aged 35 to 55 with alopecia areata. Some clones in this sample may be carry-over from other donors' samples.

The chain links TRBV20-1 to TRBJ2-5; D remains unclear. The CDR3 has 14 residues. Trimming left V 6 bases short and J 2 bases short, with 16 bases between. Germline-derived CDR1 and CDR2 are DFQATT and SNEGSKA (reference sequence). In nucleotides, the CDR3 is TGCAGTGCAGACTCTGACAAGGAACAAGAGACCCAGTACTTC. Translation: CSADSDKEQETQYF.

This clonotype has a handful of counts. The chain has TRBV29-1 and TRBJ1-5; 7 positions match TRBD1. V dropped 4 bases and J dropped 4; count of bases not matched to a gene: 4. This CDR3 is built from 13 residues. Germline CDR1 reads SQVTM; CDR2 reads ANQGSEA. This CDR3 is CSVADRTNQPQHF. The CDR3 bases are TGCAGCGTTGCGGACAGGACAAATCAGCCCCAGCATTTT.

This sequence joins TRBV27 and TRBJ2-7, with D possibly TRBD1 on 6 matching bases. Germline V CDR1 and CDR2: MNHEY, SMNVEV (reference sequence). V shed 3 bases and J shed 6 bases, with 12 bases lying between them. The CDR3 is 13 residues long. The CDR3 nucleotides are TGTGCCAGCAGTTTCCCAGGGGCCAGCGAGCAGTACTTC. This gives the protein CASSFPGASEQYF.